The 5 T cell receptor beta chains listed next were all sequenced from one sample in a study of cytomegalovirus exposure and HLA in healthy donors. The PCR used 60 Vbeta and 13 Jbeta primers. Method: immunoSEQ multiplex PCR; TCRdb's copy keeps in-frame clones and lacks some. The sample has about 160,000 clones; about three quarters are singletons. The sample consisted of PBMCs. The receptor set was obtained from a woman aged 40 to 55 in good health and CMV-seronegative.

V is TRBV6-5 and J is TRBJ1-2; TRBD1 aligns across 7 bases. The CDR3 is 15 amino acids. CDR1 is MNHEY, CDR2 SVGAGI, per germline. J gave up 2 bases and V 5 bases, and 8 bases lay outside the gene matches. CDR3 DNA sequence: TGTGCCAGCAGTCCCCTAATGACAGGGAACTATGGCTACACCTTC. Its protein is CASSPLMTGNYGYTF.

The genes are TRBV19 and TRBJ2-2; 8 positions match TRBD2. The V gene's germline CDR1 is LNHDA and CDR2 SQIVND (reference sequence). The CDR3 is 13 residues long. Trimming removed 3 bases from V and 6 bases from J; junction bases left unmatched: 0. Written as DNA, the CDR3 is TGTGCCAGTAGTATCGGGGGGGCCGGGGAGCTGTTTTTT. This sequence encodes CASSIGGAGELFF.

The chain carries TRBV10-3 and TRBJ2-3, with D unresolved. The length of the CDR3 is 11 residues. The germline V and J ends were trimmed by 6 bases and 2 bases, with 3 bases remaining between them. Germline V gives CDR1 ENHRY, CDR2 SYGVKD. CDR3 sequence (DNA): TGTGCCATCAGGTACACAGATACGCAGTATTTT. Protein: CAIRYTDTQYF.

Here the CDR3 DNA reads TGTGCCAGCAGCCGTACCGAGAGGCTCTATGGCTACACCTTC. Residues: CASSRTERLYGYTF. V gene TRBV28 combines with J gene TRBJ1-2; the D is unclear. Trimming left V 6 bases short and J 4 bases short, with 15 bases between. Germline CDR1 reads MDHEN; CDR2 reads SYDVKM. This CDR3 contains 14 residues.

This sequence joins TRBV20-1 and TRBJ1-1; D gene ambiguous. The length of the CDR3 is 10 residues. The germline V gene has CDR1 DFQATT and CDR2 SNEGSKA (reference sequence). The CDR3 coding sequence is TGCGCTAACGGGGAGACTGAAGCTTTCTTT. This encodes CANGETEAFF.